This is a list of T cell receptor beta chains from one sample in a study of blood T cells in healthy people across ages. TCRdb ran MiXCR on the 5' RACE reads and lists one entry per CDR3 protein. Of about 640,000 distinct CDR3 sequences listed, about 30% are singletons. Sequenced: blood. The origin of the receptors is a woman at least 80 years old in good health. CDR3s include the opening cysteine and the closing phenylalanine or tryptophan. The D gene is left open where the match is weak. Only some rows state a clone size, as once, few, many or a class for expanded clones.

size	J	D	V	DNA	CDR3
.	TRBJ2-2	TRBD2	TRBV20-1	TGCAGTGCTAGAGATGTAACGGGGGGGGCGAACACCGGGGAGCTGTTTTTT	CSARDVTGGANTGELFF
many	TRBJ1-2	TRBD1	TRBV20-1	TGCAGTGCTAGTCGGTGGGAGAGACCTAAGAGGACAGGGGGCGACTATGGCTACACCTTC	CSASRWERPKRTGGDYGYTF
many	TRBJ2-1	TRBD2	TRBV7-2	TGTGCCAGCAGCTTCGGGGGGGCCAATGAGCAGTTCTTC	CASSFGGANEQFF
few	TRBJ1-1	.	TRBV3-1	TGTGCCAGCAGCCAATCTCTCCTCGCTGGCGATTTCACTGAAGCTTTCTTT	CASSQSLLAGDFTEAFF
many	TRBJ2-4	TRBD1	TRBV20-1	TGCAGTGCTAGAGATACAGGGGGCCATCCTAACATTCAGTACTTC	CSARDTGGHPNIQYF
many	TRBJ2-3	TRBD2	TRBV20-1	TGCAGTGCGAGGGACTACCGCACAGATACGCAGTATTTT	CSARDYRTDTQYF
many	TRBJ2-1	TRBD2	TRBV12-3/TRBV12-4	TGTGCCAGCAGTTCTAGCGGGGGGCCCAACAATGAGCAGTTCTTC	CASSSSGGPNNEQFF
many	TRBJ2-3	TRBD2	TRBV12-3/TRBV12-4	TGTGCCAGCAGTTTAGGGGGAGCGGGGGGGCCGGATACGCAGTATTTT	CASSLGGAGGPDTQYF
.	TRBJ2-1	.	TRBV7-8	TGTGCCAGCAGCCCAAGCTGGGGAAATGAGCAGTTCTTC	CASSPSWGNEQFF
once	TRBJ2-2	.	TRBV6-5	TGTGCCAGCAGGCGCCGGACAGCGGTAAACACCGGGGAGCTGTTTTTT	CASRRRTAVNTGELFF
many	TRBJ2-5	TRBD1	TRBV5-1	TGCGCCAGCAGCTTGGAGCCCGTGACAGGGAAAGAGACCCAGTACTTC	CASSLEPVTGKETQYF
few	TRBJ1-1	.	TRBV6-1	TGTGCCAGCAGATTGGAGCCGTTGAACACTGAAGCTTTCTTT	CASRLEPLNTEAFF
many	TRBJ2-7	.	TRBV29-1	TGCAGCGTTGGGAGCGGTCGAACCTACGAGCAGTACTTC	CSVGSGRTYEQYF
.	TRBJ1-6	.	TRBV20-1	TGCAGTGCTAGCCAGGGACGGGGTTCACCCCTCCACTTT	CSASQGRGSPLHF
.	TRBJ2-7	TRBD1	TRBV4-2	TGTGCCAGCAGCCAAGACGATGCGCTGGGACAGGGTTACGAGCAGTACTTC	CASSQDDALGQGYEQYF
.	TRBJ1-1	.	TRBV14	TGTGCCAGCAGCCAAGAAAAGCCGAAAGTCACTGAAGCTTTCTTT	CASSQEKPKVTEAFF
many	TRBJ2-7	.	TRBV11-2	TGTGCCAGCAGCTTTTCTTTTGACGAGCAGTACTTC	CASSFSFDEQYF
few	TRBJ1-4	TRBD1	TRBV30	TGTGCCTGGAGGGGACAGAGTAATGAAAAACTGTTTTTT	CAWRGQSNEKLFF
.	TRBJ1-2	.	TRBV2	TGTGCCAGCAGTGGGAGACTGCGGACGACCTATGGCTACACCTTC	CASSGRLRTTYGYTF
many	TRBJ2-1	.	TRBV28	TGTGCCAGCAGTTTATTATTCCAAGATAATGAGCAGTTCTTC	CASSLLFQDNEQFF
.	TRBJ1-2	.	TRBV7-2	TGTGCCAGCAGCTTAGCCCCGGGACTGCGGGGCTACACCTTC	CASSLAPGLRGYTF
many	TRBJ2-3	.	TRBV27	TGTGCCAGCAGAAGACTAGGGGGAGGCACAGATACGCAGTATTTT	CASRRLGGGTDTQYF
many	TRBJ2-7	.	TRBV20-1	TGCAGTGCGCCTGAGGGTAATACCGACGAGCAGTACTTC	CSAPEGNTDEQYF
few	TRBJ2-3	TRBD2	TRBV5-4	TGTGCCAGCAGCCGCGGGCCTAGCGGGGGAGGAGATACGCAGTATTTT	CASSRGPSGGGDTQYF
few	TRBJ1-5	.	TRBV4-3	TGCGCCAGCAGCCAAGAATACAGGGACAATCAGCCCCAGCATTTT	CASSQEYRDNQPQHF
many	TRBJ2-7	TRBD2	TRBV6-1	TGTGCCAGCACCCGGGAGCGGGGATTCTACGAGCAGTACTTC	CASTRERGFYEQYF
many	TRBJ1-6	TRBD1	TRBV4-1	TGCGCCAGCAGCCGGGGACAGGCGACAAATTCACCCCTCCACTTT	CASSRGQATNSPLHF
many	TRBJ2-2	.	TRBV6-2/TRBV6-3	TGTGCCAGCAGTTACTCGAAAAAACTTGGGATCACCGGGGAGCTGTTTTTT	CASSYSKKLGITGELFF
many	TRBJ2-1	.	TRBV27	TGTGCCAGCACCCCCCGAGCGGCCTCCTACAATGAGCAGTTCTTC	CASTPRAASYNEQFF
many	TRBJ1-2	TRBD1	TRBV29-1	TGCAGCGTTGAAAGACAGGGGATCTATGGCTACACCTTC	CSVERQGIYGYTF
many	TRBJ1-2	TRBD1	TRBV6-6	TGTGCCAGCAGTTACCCGGGACAGGAAAACTATGGCTACACCTTC	CASSYPGQENYGYTF
many	TRBJ1-2	.	TRBV7-9	TGTGCCAGCAGCTATAGTTTGACAGGATGGTATGGCTACACCTTC	CASSYSLTGWYGYTF
many	TRBJ2-3	TRBD2	TRBV12-3/TRBV12-4	TGTGCCAGCAGTTTTTCCAGCGGGGGACCGGGGGCCCCAGATACGCAGTATTTT	CASSFSSGGPGAPDTQYF
many	TRBJ1-6	.	TRBV7-2	TGTGCCAGCAGCTTAACCCCGCCTGTACCTGAGAGCTCCTATAATTCACCCCTCCACTTT	CASSLTPPVPESSYNSPLHF
.	TRBJ2-1	.	TRBV10-3	TGTGCCATCAGCAGGGCTTCAAGCTCCTACAGGGAGCAGTTCTTC	CAISRASSSYREQFF
many	TRBJ2-1	TRBD2	TRBV11-2	TGTGCCAGCAGCTTAGTGACTAGCGGGGGGGCTGATGAGCAGTTCTTC	CASSLVTSGGADEQFF
many	TRBJ1-1	.	TRBV6-1	TGTGCCAGCAGTGAGGCAGCTGGCACTGAAGCTTTCTTT	CASSEAAGTEAFF
.	TRBJ1-1	.	TRBV15	TGTGCCACCAACAGGGACCCGAACACTGAAGCTTTCTTT	CATNRDPNTEAFF
many	TRBJ2-7	TRBD1	TRBV18	TGTGCCAGCTCACCCCAGCCCGGGGACAGGGGTTCCTACGAGCAGTACTTC	CASSPQPGDRGSYEQYF
.	TRBJ2-7	TRBD1	TRBV20-1	TGCAGTGCTATAAGGACAGGAGGCCTCTCCTACAATGAGCAGTACTTC	CSAIRTGGLSYNEQYF
many	TRBJ1-6	.	TRBV7-9	TGTGCCAGCAGCTCTGGACAGAATTCACCCCTCCACTTT	CASSSGQNSPLHF
.	TRBJ2-1	.	TRBV7-2	TGTGCCAGCAGCCCCGACAGGAATGAGCAGTTCTTC	CASSPDRNEQFF
.	TRBJ2-7	.	TRBV7-2	TGTGCCTGCAGCCCCGACCGGGGTTCCTACGAGCAGTACTTC	CACSPDRGSYEQYF